Presented here are 2 T cell receptor beta chains from one specimen sequenced in a study of blood T cells in healthy people across ages. Primed by a sample-barcoded 5' primer and a J-beta primer mix, a second PCR proceeded for about 7 to 11 cycles. In TCRdb, the 5' RACE reads were re-called with MiXCR into one record per CDR3 protein. The sample lists about 1.6 million distinct CDR3 sequences; about 32% were seen once. The material sequenced was blood. Every receptor here comes from a woman aged 25 to 39 in good health.

The V call is TRBV7-2, the J call TRBJ2-5; D possibly uses TRBD1 or TRBD2 (5 bases each). The germline V gene has CDR1 SGHTA and CDR2 FQGNSA. The CDR3 has 15 residues. V lost 5 bases and J 5 bases, leaving 18 bases between the germline ends. The CDR3 DNA sequence: TGTGCCAGCAGCCCAGAGGGACCCGGCGGGGAGACCCAGTACTTC. It specifies CASSPEGPGGETQYF.

This clonotype was recorded a few times. The chain recombines TRBV7-2 with TRBJ1-2, with 7 bases lining up with TRBD1. This CDR3 comprises 15 residues. Germline CDR1 reads SGHTA; CDR2 reads FQGNSA. The junction had 3 bases not matched to a gene; V was cut back by 1 base and J by 1 base. Here the CDR3 DNA reads TGTGCCAGCAGCTTAGTCCGACAGGGTAACTATGGCTACACCTTC. It translates to CASSLVRQGNYGYTF.